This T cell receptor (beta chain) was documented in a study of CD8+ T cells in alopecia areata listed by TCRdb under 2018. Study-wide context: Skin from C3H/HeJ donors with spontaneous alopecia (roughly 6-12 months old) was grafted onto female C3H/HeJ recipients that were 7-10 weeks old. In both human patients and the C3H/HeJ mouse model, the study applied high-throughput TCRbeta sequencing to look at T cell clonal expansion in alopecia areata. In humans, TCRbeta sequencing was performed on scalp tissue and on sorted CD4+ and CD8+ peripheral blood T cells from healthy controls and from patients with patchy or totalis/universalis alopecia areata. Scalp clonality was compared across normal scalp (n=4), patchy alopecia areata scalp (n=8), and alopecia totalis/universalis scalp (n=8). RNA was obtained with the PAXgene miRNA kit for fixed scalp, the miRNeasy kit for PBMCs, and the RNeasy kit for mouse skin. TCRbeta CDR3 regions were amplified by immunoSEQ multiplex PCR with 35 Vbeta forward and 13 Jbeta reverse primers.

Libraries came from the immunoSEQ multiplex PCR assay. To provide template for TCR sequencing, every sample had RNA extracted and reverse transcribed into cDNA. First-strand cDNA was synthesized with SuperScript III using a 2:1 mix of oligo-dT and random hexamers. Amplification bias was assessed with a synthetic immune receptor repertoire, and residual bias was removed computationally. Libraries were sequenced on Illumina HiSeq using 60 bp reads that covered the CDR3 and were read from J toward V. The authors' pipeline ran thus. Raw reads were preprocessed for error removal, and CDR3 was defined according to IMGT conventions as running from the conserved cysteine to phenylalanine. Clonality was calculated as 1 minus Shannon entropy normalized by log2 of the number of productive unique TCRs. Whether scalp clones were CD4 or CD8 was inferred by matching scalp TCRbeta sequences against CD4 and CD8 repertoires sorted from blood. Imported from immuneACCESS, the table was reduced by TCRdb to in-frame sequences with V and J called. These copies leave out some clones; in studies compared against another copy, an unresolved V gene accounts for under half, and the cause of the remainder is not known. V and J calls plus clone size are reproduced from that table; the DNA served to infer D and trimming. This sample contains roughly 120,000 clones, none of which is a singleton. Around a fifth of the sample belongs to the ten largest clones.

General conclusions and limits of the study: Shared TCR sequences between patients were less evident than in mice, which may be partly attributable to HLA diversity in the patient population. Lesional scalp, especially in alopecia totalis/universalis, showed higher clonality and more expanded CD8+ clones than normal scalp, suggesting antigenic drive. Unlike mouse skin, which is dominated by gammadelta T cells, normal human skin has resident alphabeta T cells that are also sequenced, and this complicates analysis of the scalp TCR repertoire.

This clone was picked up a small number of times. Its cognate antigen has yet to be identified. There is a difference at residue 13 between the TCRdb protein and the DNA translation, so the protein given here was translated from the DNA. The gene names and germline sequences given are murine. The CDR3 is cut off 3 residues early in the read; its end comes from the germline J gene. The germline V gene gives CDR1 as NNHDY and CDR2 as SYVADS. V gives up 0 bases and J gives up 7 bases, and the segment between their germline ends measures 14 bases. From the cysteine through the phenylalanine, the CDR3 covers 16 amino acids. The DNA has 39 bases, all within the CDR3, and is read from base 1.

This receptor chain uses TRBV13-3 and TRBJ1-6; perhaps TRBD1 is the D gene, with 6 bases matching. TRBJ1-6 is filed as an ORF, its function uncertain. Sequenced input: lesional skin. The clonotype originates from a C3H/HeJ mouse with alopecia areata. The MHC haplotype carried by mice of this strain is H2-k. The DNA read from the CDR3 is TGTGCCAGCAGTGATGAACCTACAGGGAGGAATTCGCCC. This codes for CASSDEPTGRNSP. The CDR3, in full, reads CASSDEPTGRNSPLYF.